This is a list of T cell receptor beta chains from one sample in a study of blood T cell repertoires in COVID-19. This table comes from immunoSEQ multiplex PCR, and its TCRdb copy is limited to in-frame clones, with some not included. The profile shows 130,000 to 150,000 clones, about four fifths of them singletons. The source material was peripheral blood. The receptors here all came from a human donor with acute or convalescent COVID-19. The donor label of this sample is uncertain. CDR3s include the opening cysteine and the closing phenylalanine or tryptophan. D genes are given only for firm matches. The size of a clone is reported for some rows only, either as once, few or many, or as a class for expanded clones.

>TRBJ1-4|-|-|TRBV25-1
TGTGCCAGCAGTGAAGGAGGGGGGGCAACTAATGAAAAACTGTTTTTT
CASSEGGGATNEKLFF
>TRBJ1-1|-|-|TRBV11-2
TGTGCCAGCAGCCCGACAGGCCCCCCTGAAGCTTTCTTT
CASSPTGPPEAFF
>TRBJ1-1|-|TRBD1|TRBV4-1
TGCGCCAGCAGCCAAGATCTGAGACAGGGCACTGAAGCTTTCTTT
CASSQDLRQGTEAFF
>TRBJ2-3|-|-|TRBV2
TGTGCCAGCAGTCCTGCCGGGACACAGGACGGTACGCAGTATTTT
CASSPAGTQDGTQYF
>TRBJ1-4|once|TRBD1|TRBV10-3
TGTGCCATCAGTGAGGGGACAGGGAGTGAAAAACTGTTTTTT
CAISEGTGSEKLFF
>TRBJ1-1|-|-|TRBV25-1
TGTGCCAGCACCCCTCCGACAGGTGAAGCTTTCTTT
CASTPPTGEAFF
>TRBJ1-1|-|TRBD1|TRBV24-1
TGTGCCACCAGTGCCCACGGACAGGGGGCCCGGAACACTGAAGCTTTCTTT
CATSAHGQGARNTEAFF
>TRBJ1-5|-|-|TRBV20-1
TGCAGTGCTAGTCTCCGGACAGTTAGCAATCAGCCCCAGCATTTT
CSASLRTVSNQPQHF
>TRBJ1-1|-|-|TRBV6-5
TGTGCCAGCAGTTACCGAGGAGGGACTGAAGCTTTCTTT
CASSYRGGTEAFF
>TRBJ1-1|-|TRBD1|TRBV5-1
TGCGCCAGCAGCTTTGTGGGACAGGGGGACACTGAAGCTTTCTTT
CASSFVGQGDTEAFF
>TRBJ1-1|-|-|TRBV2
TGTGCCAGCAGTGCACAGGTCTTTAACACTGAAGCTTTCTTT
CASSAQVFNTEAFF
>TRBJ1-2|-|TRBD1|TRBV9
TGTGCCAGCAGTCGAATAAGGGACAGCACCTATGGCTACACCTTC
CASSRIRDSTYGYTF